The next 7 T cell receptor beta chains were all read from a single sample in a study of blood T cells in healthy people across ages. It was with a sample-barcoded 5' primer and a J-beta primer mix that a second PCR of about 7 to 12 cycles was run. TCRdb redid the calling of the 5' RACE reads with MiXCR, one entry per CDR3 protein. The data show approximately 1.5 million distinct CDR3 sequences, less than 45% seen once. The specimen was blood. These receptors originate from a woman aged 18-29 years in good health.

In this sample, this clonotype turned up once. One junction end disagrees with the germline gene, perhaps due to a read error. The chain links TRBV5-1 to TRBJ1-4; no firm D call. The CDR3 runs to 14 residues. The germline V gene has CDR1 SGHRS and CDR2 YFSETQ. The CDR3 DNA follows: TGCGCCAACAGCTTGGAGGACCCGGCGGAAAAACTGTTTTTT. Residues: CANSLEDPAEKLFF.

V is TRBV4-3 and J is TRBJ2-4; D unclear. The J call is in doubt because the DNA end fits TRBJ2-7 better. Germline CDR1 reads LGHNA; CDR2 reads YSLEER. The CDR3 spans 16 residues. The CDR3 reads CASSQARDLLSYEQYF. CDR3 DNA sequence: TGCGCCAGCAGCCAAGCAAGAGACCTCCTCTCCTACGAGCAGTACTTC.

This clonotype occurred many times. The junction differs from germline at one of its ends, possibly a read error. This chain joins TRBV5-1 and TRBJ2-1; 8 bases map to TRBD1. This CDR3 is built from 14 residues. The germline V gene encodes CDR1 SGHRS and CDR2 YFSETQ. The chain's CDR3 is CASSLAGGLDEQFF. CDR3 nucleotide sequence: TGTGCCAGCAGCTTAGCAGGGGGCTTGGATGAGCAGTTCTTC.

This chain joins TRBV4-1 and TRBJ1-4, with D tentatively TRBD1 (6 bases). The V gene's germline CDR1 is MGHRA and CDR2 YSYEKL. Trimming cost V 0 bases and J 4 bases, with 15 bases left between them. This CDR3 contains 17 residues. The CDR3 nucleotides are TGCGCCAGCAGCCAAGATCCCCAGGGGCCATATAATGAAAAACTGTTTTTT. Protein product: CASSQDPQGPYNEKLFF.

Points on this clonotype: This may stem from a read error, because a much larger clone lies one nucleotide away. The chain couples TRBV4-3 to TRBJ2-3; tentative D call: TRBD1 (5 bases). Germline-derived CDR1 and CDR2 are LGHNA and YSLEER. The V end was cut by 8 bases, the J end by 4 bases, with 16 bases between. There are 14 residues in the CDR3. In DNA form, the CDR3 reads TGCGCCAGCGCGTTGGGGCGCAGCGCAGATACGCAGTATTTT. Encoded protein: CASALGRSADTQYF.

CDR3 DNA sequence: TGTGCCAGCAGCGCTAACCCCGACTGGATCTATGGCTACACCTTC. This encodes CASSANPDWIYGYTF. The chain has TRBV2 and TRBJ1-2; D call uncertain. The CDR3 spans 15 residues. The V end lost 6 bases, the J end lost 4 bases, and 18 bases lay between the germline ends. Per germline, CDR1 SNHLY and CDR2 FYNNEI.

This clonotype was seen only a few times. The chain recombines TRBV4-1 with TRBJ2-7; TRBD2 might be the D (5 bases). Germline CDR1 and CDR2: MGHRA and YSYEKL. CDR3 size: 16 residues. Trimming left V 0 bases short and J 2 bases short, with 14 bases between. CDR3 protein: CASSQDASSTTYEQYF. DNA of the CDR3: TGCGCCAGCAGCCAAGATGCATCTAGCACCACCTACGAGCAGTACTTC.